The rows below give T cell receptor beta chains drawn from one sample of a study of long-term antiretroviral therapy in people with HIV. Assay used: immunoSEQ multiplex PCR; TCRdb lists only in-frame clones, some missing. The sample lists about 30,000 clones, 87% occurring once. This sample comprised unsorted PBMCs, obtained 2 years after starting antiretroviral therapy. These receptors originate from a man in his fifties with HIV. Both conserved end residues are part of each CDR3. Fields, in order: V gene, J gene, clone size, D gene, CDR3 protein, CDR3 DNA. D genes are given only for firm matches. Clone size appears in some rows only: once, few, many, or a class for an expanded clone.

>TRBV28|TRBJ1-4|-|-
CASSTVDEKLFF
TGTGCCAGCAGCACCGTAGATGAAAAACTGTTTTTT
>TRBV18|TRBJ1-2|-|-
CASSPRAEVYGYTF
TGTGCCAGCTCACCACGTGCGGAAGTCTATGGCTACACCTTC
>TRBV7-9|TRBJ1-4|-|-
CASSSPEGGDEKLFF
TGTGCCAGCAGCTCCCCTGAGGGGGGGGATGAAAAACTGTTTTTT
>TRBV7-9|TRBJ1-1|-|-
CASSLGSFTEAFF
TGTGCCAGCAGCTTAGGGTCCTTCACTGAAGCTTTCTTT
>TRBV5-4|TRBJ2-2|-|-
CASRLTGDTGELFF
TGTGCCAGCAGGCTTACGGGAGACACCGGGGAGCTGTTTTTT
>TRBV18|TRBJ1-1|-|TRBD1
CASSLRTGVNTEAFF
TGTGCCAGCTCACTTAGGACAGGGGTTAACACTGAAGCTTTCTTT
>TRBV28|TRBJ2-1|-|-
CASRSHIFSYNEQFF
TGTGCCAGCAGGTCCCATATATTCTCCTACAATGAGCAGTTCTTC
>TRBV27|TRBJ1-5|once|-
CASSPRVSGNQPQHF
TGTGCCAGCAGTCCCCGGGTGTCTGGCAATCAGCCCCAGCATTTT
>TRBV11-2|TRBJ1-3|-|-
CASSWVGTGNTIYF
TGTGCCAGCAGCTGGGTAGGGACTGGAAACACCATATATTTT
>TRBV28|TRBJ1-1|-|TRBD1
CASSWTGFYRDTEAFF
TGTGCCAGCAGTTGGACAGGGTTTTACAGAGACACTGAAGCTTTCTTT
>TRBV28|TRBJ1-2|-|TRBD1
CASSTRDRGLGYTF
TGTGCCAGCAGTACCCGGGACAGGGGGCTGGGCTACACCTTC
>TRBV29-1|TRBJ2-1|-|-
CSAANRRSSYNEQFF
TGCAGCGCAGCAAACCGGAGAAGCTCCTACAATGAGCAGTTCTTC
>TRBV7-9|TRBJ1-1|-|-
CASSPRQVPNTEAFF
TGTGCCAGCAGCCCCAGACAGGTGCCGAACACTGAAGCTTTCTTT
>TRBV7-2|TRBJ2-2|-|TRBD2
CASSLSGRITGELFF
TGTGCCAGCAGCTTGAGCGGGAGAATCACCGGGGAGCTGTTTTTT
>TRBV5-8|TRBJ1-2|-|TRBD1
CASSLGPKQGAQVVRYGYTF
TGTGCCAGCAGCTTGGGGCCGAAACAGGGGGCGCAGGTCGTACGATATGGCTACACCTTC
>TRBV7-6|TRBJ2-2|-|-
CASSTLGLTGELFF
TGTGCCAGCAGCACATTAGGACTGACCGGGGAGCTGTTTTTT
>TRBV18|TRBJ1-1|-|-
CASSSGWNTEAFF
TGTGCCAGCTCATCAGGCTGGAACACTGAAGCTTTCTTT
>TRBV7-7|TRBJ2-7|-|TRBD1
CASSFGQGDEQYF
TGTGCTAGCAGCTTCGGACAGGGCGACGAGCAGTACTTC
>TRBV5-6|TRBJ1-1|-|-
CASSLTSRTEAFF
TGTGCCAGCAGCTTGACCTCACGGACTGAAGCTTTCTTT
>TRBV9|TRBJ1-6|-|-
CASSVERTARYNSPLHF
TGTGCCAGCAGCGTAGAGAGGACGGCGCGCTATAATTCACCCCTCCACTTT
>TRBV12-5|TRBJ2-7|-|TRBD2
CASGRGSGSFPYEQYF
TGTGCTAGTGGCCGGGGGAGCGGGAGCTTTCCCTACGAGCAGTACTTC
>TRBV30|TRBJ1-2|-|-
CASTADGYTF
TGTGCCTCAACAGCAGATGGCTACACCTTC
>TRBV5-1|TRBJ2-7|-|-
CASSLARGKYEQYF
TGCGCCAGCAGCTTGGCTCGGGGGAAATACGAGCAGTACTTC
>TRBV28|TRBJ1-2|-|-
CASSSAGAYGYTF
TGTGCCAGCAGTTCGGCCGGGGCCTATGGCTACACCTTC
>TRBV5-1|TRBJ2-2|-|TRBD1
CASSRETGAGELFF
TGCGCCAGCAGCCGAGAGACAGGGGCCGGGGAGCTGTTTTTT
>TRBV15|TRBJ2-1|-|-
CATSRDMGSSYNEQFF
TGTGCCACCAGCAGAGATATGGGGAGCTCCTACAATGAGCAGTTCTTC
>TRBV6-6|TRBJ2-7|-|-
CASSQPTAVTYEQYF
TGTGCCAGCAGTCAACCCACTGCCGTAACCTACGAGCAGTACTTC
>TRBV6-6|TRBJ1-2|-|-
CASSPPGYGYTF
TGTGCCAGCAGCCCCCCGGGGTATGGCTACACCTTC
>TRBV5-1|TRBJ2-1|-|-
CASSSIASSYNEQFF
TGCGCCAGCAGCTCCATAGCGAGCTCCTACAATGAGCAGTTCTTC
>TRBV27|TRBJ2-7|once|-
CASVSGHSYEQYF
TGTGCCAGCGTAAGCGGCCACTCCTACGAGCAGTACTTC
>TRBV5-6|TRBJ2-5|-|TRBD2
CASSPSGGPQETQYF
TGTGCCAGCAGCCCCTCGGGAGGACCCCAAGAGACCCAGTACTTC
>TRBV10-3|TRBJ2-2|few|TRBD2
CAITPTEGGVIGELFF
TGTGCCATCACACCAACCGAGGGAGGGGTTATCGGGGAGCTGTTTTTT
>TRBV28|TRBJ1-2|-|-
CVTKRESGGYTF
TGTGTTACAAAGAGGGAGTCGGGTGGCTACACCTTC
>TRBV27|TRBJ1-1|-|-
CASSYRAGTEAFF
TGTGCCAGCAGCTACCGGGCGGGGACTGAAGCTTTCTTT
>TRBV2|TRBJ1-1|-|TRBD1
CASSQTGVGTEAFF
TGTGCCAGCAGTCAAACAGGGGTCGGGACTGAAGCTTTCTTT
>TRBV9|TRBJ2-7|-|TRBD2
CASSVAGGGGNEQYF
TGTGCCAGCAGCGTAGCCGGCGGGGGAGGCAACGAGCAGTACTTC
>TRBV15|TRBJ2-7|once|TRBD2
CATSRFPLAGSYYEQYF
TGTGCCACCAGCAGATTCCCTCTAGCGGGGTCATACTACGAGCAGTACTTC
>TRBV20-1|TRBJ2-7|few|-
CSALRSYEQYF
TGCAGTGCTCTTCGCTCTTACGAGCAGTACTTC
>TRBV13|TRBJ2-2|-|TRBD1
CASSLAALADRVTGELFF
TGTGCCAGCAGCTTAGCCGCTCTAGCTGACAGGGTCACCGGGGAGCTGTTTTTT
>TRBV28|TRBJ1-1|-|TRBD1
CASSAPGTGTNTEAFF
TGTGCCAGCAGTGCCCCCGGGACAGGGACCAACACTGAAGCTTTCTTT
>TRBV6-5|TRBJ2-1|-|-
CASSYKESYNEQFF
TGTGCCAGCAGTTACAAGGAATCCTACAATGAGCAGTTCTTC
>TRBV29-1|TRBJ2-7|-|TRBD1
CSVGAPTTGGLYEQYF
TGCAGCGTTGGGGCCCCCACGACAGGGGGGCTATACGAGCAGTACTTC
>TRBV7-2|TRBJ1-3|-|TRBD1
CASSSPTGAGNTIYF
TGTGCCAGCAGCTCCCCGACAGGGGCTGGAAACACCATATATTTT
>TRBV4-3|TRBJ2-5|-|TRBD1
CASSQDRDSQETQYF
TGCGCCAGCAGCCAAGATAGGGACAGCCAAGAGACCCAGTACTTC
>TRBV29-1|TRBJ1-4|once|-
CSVVDQNEKLFF
TGCAGCGTTGTTGACCAGAATGAAAAACTGTTTTTT
>TRBV5-4|TRBJ2-1|-|-
CASSLGPPAEQFF
TGTGCCAGCAGCTTGGGGCCCCCGGCGGAGCAGTTCTTC
>TRBV28|TRBJ2-7|few|-
CASSFETTYEQYF
TGTGCCAGCAGTTTCGAGACCACCTACGAGCAGTACTTC
>TRBV2|TRBJ1-3|-|TRBD1
CASSSDRGRNTIYF
TGTGCCAGCAGCTCGGACAGGGGTCGAAACACCATATATTTT
>TRBV7-9|TRBJ2-2|-|-
CASSLATNFRETGELFF
TGTGCCAGCAGCTTAGCAACAAACTTCAGGGAAACCGGGGAGCTGTTTTTT
>TRBV6-4|TRBJ2-3|-|TRBD1
CASSAGQGTDTQYF
TGTGCCAGCAGCGCTGGACAGGGCACAGATACGCAGTATTTT
>TRBV11-2|TRBJ1-6|-|TRBD1
CASSPRWTGESSPLHF
TGTGCCAGCAGCCCTCGATGGACAGGGGAAAGTTCACCCCTCCACTTT
>TRBV25-1|TRBJ2-1|-|TRBD2
CASSALGTGGYNEQFF
TGTGCCAGCAGTGCATTGGGAACGGGAGGGTACAATGAGCAGTTCTTC
>TRBV15|TRBJ1-2|few|-
CATSRETNYGYTF
TGTGCCACCAGCAGAGAGACTAACTATGGCTACACCTTC
>TRBV5-1|TRBJ2-2|-|-
CASSPLGGTNTGELFF
TGCGCCAGCAGCCCCCTCGGAGGGACGAACACCGGGGAGCTGTTTTTT
>TRBV2|TRBJ2-3|-|TRBD1
CASLTGGSIDTQYF
TGTGCCAGCCTGACAGGGGGCTCTATAGATACGCAGTATTTT
>TRBV10-3|TRBJ2-1|-|TRBD1
CAISGGQDNEQFF
TGTGCCATCAGTGGAGGACAGGACAATGAGCAGTTCTTC
>TRBV11-2|TRBJ2-2|-|-
CASSLPFGGTNTGELFF
TGTGCCAGCAGCTTACCCTTCGGGGGAACGAACACCGGGGAGCTGTTTTTT